This T cell receptor (beta chain) was captured by sequencing in a study of blood T cell repertoires in COVID-19. The CDR3 runs to 14 residues. Germline loops: CDR1 KGHSH, CDR2 LQKENI. Germline trimming cut 6 bases from V and 10 bases from J; bases unmatched to any gene: 7. TCRdb's copy holds only in-frame clones and misses some; the assay was immunoSEQ multiplex PCR. The profile covers around 250,000 clones, with 75% to 90% appearing a single time and roughly 3.9% taken by the ten largest. The sequencing input was PBMCs or T cells enriched from blood (not recorded which). This sequence joins TRBV18 and TRBJ1-6, with 9 bases that match TRBD1. This clonotype was sampled from a woman between 25 and 40 years old with acute COVID-19. The CDR3 region is CASSGQGFGSPLHF. In DNA form, the CDR3 reads TGTGCCAGCTCCGGACAGGGGTTCGGGTCACCCCTCCACTTT.